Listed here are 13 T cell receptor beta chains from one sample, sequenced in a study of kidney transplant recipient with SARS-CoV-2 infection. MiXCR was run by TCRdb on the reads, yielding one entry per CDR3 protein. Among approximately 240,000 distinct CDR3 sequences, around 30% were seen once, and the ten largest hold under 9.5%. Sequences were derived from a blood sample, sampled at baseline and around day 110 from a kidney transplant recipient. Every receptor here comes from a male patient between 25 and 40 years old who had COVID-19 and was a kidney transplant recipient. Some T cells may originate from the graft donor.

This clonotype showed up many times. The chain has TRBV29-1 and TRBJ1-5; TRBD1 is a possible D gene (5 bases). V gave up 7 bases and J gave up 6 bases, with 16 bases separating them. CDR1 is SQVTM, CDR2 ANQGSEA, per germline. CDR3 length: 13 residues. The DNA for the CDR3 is TGCAGCGCCCAAGACAGCTGGGGTCAGCCCCAGCATTTT. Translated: CSAQDSWGQPQHF. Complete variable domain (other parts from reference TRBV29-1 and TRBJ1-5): SAVISQKPSRDICQRGTSLTIQCQVDSQVTMMFWYRQQPGQSLTLIATANQGSEATYESGFVIDKFPISRPNLTFSTLTVSNMSPEDSSIYLCSAQDSWGQPQHFGDGTRLSIL.

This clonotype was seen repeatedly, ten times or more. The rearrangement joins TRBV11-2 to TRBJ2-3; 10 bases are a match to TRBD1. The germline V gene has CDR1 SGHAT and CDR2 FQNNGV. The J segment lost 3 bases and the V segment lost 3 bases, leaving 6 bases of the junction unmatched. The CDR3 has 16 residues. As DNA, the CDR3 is TGTGCCAGCAGCTTCCTCGGACAGGGGGGGACAGATACGCAGTATTTT. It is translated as CASSFLGQGGTDTQYF.

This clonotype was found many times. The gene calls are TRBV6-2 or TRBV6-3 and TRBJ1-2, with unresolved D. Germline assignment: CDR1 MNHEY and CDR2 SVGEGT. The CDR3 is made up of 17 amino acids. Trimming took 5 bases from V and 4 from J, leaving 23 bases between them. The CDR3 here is CASSHFYCIGKTYGYTF. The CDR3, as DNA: TGTGCCAGCAGTCATTTTTACTGCATCGGAAAGACCTATGGCTACACCTTC.

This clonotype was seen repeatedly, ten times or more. CDR3 in DNA: TGTGCCAGCAGTGAAGTAGGGGGATTTAATTCACCCCTCCACTTT. As protein: CASSEVGGFNSPLHF. J is TRBJ1-6 and V is TRBV2, with D possibly being TRBD1 (6 bases). Trimming shortened V by 1 base and J by 6 bases, and 10 bases separated the two germline ends. Germline V gives CDR1 SNHLY, CDR2 FYNNEI. CDR3 length equals 15 residues.

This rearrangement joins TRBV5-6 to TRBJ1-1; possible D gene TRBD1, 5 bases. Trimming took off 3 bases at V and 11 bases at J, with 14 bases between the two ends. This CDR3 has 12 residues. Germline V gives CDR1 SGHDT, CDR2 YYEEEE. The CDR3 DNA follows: TGTGCCAGCAGCTCGGGACCTCTCGGGGCTTTCTTT. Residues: CASSSGPLGAFF.

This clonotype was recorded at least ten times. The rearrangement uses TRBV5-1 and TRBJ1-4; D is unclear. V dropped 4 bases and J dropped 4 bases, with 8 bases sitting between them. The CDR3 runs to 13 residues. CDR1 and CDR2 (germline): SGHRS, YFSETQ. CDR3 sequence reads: CASSVGINEKLFF. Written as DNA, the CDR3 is TGCGCCAGCAGCGTGGGGATTAATGAAAAACTGTTTTTT.

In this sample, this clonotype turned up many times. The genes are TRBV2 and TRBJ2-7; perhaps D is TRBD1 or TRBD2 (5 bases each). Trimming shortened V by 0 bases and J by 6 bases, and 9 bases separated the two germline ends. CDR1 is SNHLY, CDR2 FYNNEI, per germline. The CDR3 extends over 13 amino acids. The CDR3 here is CASSEAGTAEQYF. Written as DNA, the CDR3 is TGTGCCAGCAGTGAAGCGGGGACGGCCGAGCAGTACTTC.

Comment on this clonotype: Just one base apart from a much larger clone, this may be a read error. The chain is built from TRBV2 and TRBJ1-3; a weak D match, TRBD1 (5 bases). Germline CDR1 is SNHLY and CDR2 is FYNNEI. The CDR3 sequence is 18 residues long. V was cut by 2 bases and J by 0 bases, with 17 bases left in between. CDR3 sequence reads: CASSERRWGPHSGNTIYF. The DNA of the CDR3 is TGTGCCAGCAGTGAAAGGCGGTGGGGCCCACACTCTGGAAACACCATATATTTT.

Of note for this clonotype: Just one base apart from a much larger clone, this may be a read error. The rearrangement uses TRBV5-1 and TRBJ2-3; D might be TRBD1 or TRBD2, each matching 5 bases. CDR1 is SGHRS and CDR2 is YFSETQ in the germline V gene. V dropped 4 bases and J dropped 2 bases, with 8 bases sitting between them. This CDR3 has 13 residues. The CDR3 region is CASSPGATDTQYF. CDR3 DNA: TGCGCCAGCAGCCCCGGGGCCACAGATACGCAGTATTTT.

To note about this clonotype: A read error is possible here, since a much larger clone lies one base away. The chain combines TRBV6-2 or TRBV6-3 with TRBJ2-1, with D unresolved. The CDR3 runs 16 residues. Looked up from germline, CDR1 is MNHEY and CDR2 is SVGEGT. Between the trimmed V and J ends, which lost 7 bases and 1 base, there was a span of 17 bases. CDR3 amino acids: CASTHVWGTSYNEQFF. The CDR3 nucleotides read TGTGCCAGCACCCACGTATGGGGAACGTCCTACAATGAGCAGTTCTTC.

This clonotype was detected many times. This chain's CDR3 is CASSRRFCIGKTYGYTF. CDR3 nucleotides: TGTGCCAGCAGTCGACGATTCTGCATCGGAAAGACCTATGGCTACACCTTC. The chain is built from TRBV6-2 or TRBV6-3 and TRBJ1-2; no clear D. Per germline, CDR1 MNHEY and CDR2 SVGEGT. This CDR3 comprises 17 residues. Trimming left V 5 bases short and J 4 bases short, with 23 bases between.

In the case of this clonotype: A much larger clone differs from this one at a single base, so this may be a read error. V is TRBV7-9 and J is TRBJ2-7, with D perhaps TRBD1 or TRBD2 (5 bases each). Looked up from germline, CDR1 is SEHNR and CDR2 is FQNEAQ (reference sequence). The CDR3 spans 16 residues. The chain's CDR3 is CTSSLALAGRRNEQYF. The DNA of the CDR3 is TGTACCAGCAGCTTAGCGCTGGCAGGGCGGAGAAACGAGCAGTACTTC. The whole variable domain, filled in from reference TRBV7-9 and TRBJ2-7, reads DTGVSQNPRHKITKRGQNVTFRCDPISEHNRLYWYRQTLGQGPEFLTYFQNEAQLEKSRLLSDRFSAERPKGSFSTLEIQRTEQGDSAMYLCTSSLALAGRRNEQYFGPGTRLTVT.

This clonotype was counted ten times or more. CDR3: CSARDPRSGGATLLQETQYF. CDR3 DNA sequence: TGCAGTGCTAGAGATCCTCGTAGCGGGGGGGCAACACTCTTACAAGAGACCCAGTACTTC. The chain carries TRBV20-1 and TRBJ2-5; 11 bases line up with TRBD2. V lost 0 bases to trimming and J lost 2 bases; unmatched junction nucleotides: 17. The CDR3 consists of 20 residues. The germline V gene encodes CDR1 DFQATT and CDR2 SNEGSKA (reference sequence).